This T cell receptor (beta chain) was identified during a study of blood T cell repertoires in COVID-19 (TCRdb year 2020). About the full investigation: Samples covering the acute and convalescent phases of COVID-19 were provided by collaborators in the United States, Italy and Spain. The material from the prospective study consisted of cDNA or gDNA derived from T cells, B-cell-depleted T cells, or PBMCs. Subjects who had been exposed to COVID-19, were actively infected with it, or had recovered from it provided the deeply sampled blood TCRbeta repertoires that made up the dataset. The repertoires were made available in a free public database intended to serve as a resource for research on the immune response to SARS-CoV-2. The samples were drawn from the first 160 participants of the ongoing ImmuneRACE study and from 1,200 or so subjects provided by 6 global collaborators. A de-identified subject ID, COVID-19 status, age in years and sex were almost always included in the sample metadata. Where available, HLA class I and class II types were taken from metadata supplied by the sample provider and were not determined by assay-based typing. Paper-wide results and their limitations: Clinical and demographic metadata were provided uncurated, with the amount varying by source and participant.

In the prospective study, participants were about 18 to 100 years old, resided in around 25 geographic areas of the United States, and were enrolled through a virtual design. In the prospective study, cohorts were assigned on the basis of participant-reported clinical history obtained from a screening survey and a study questionnaire. Mobile phlebotomists in the prospective study collected whole blood, serum and a nasopharyngeal or oropharyngeal swab from every participant. Participants in the prospective study had the option to provide additional blood draws and questionnaires over a 2-month period. Blood samples from the prospective study were shipped frozen or at room temperature prior to DNA extraction. As for this clone: The antigen it recognizes is unknown. Per-base quality was not reported, and no clone a single base away is much larger than it.

CDR1 LNHDA and CDR2 SQIVND are derived from the germline V gene (reference sequence). Trimming at the junction amounts to 6 bases on V and 2 bases on J, and the germline ends lie 11 bases apart. The CDR3 runs 14 residues from the cysteine to the phenylalanine. This entry keeps only the CDR3 DNA: 42 bases, framed from base 1. The immunoSEQ Assay, a bias-controlled multiplex PCR, was used to amplify TCRbeta CDR3 regions from genomic DNA. The paper's processing steps were these. Nucleated cell counts per sample were estimated from amplification of reference gene primers within the assay. Sequence reads were collapsed and filtered to measure the absolute abundance of every unique TCRbeta CDR3 rearrangement. Productive Simpson clonality was computed per sample as the square root of Simpson's diversity index over productive rearrangements. TCRdb's version of the immuneACCESS table is confined to in-frame rearrangements and falls short of the full clone set. An unresolved V gene accounts for under half of the shortfall where checked; the remainder is of unknown origin. For V, J and clone size, that table is used; D and trimming come from the DNA. In all, the sample holds about 220,000 clones, and roughly nine tenths of those were seen once. The leading ten clones occupy under 3.5% of the sample.

The source of this sequence is a woman aged 18-35 years in a cohort exposed to, infected with or recovered from COVID-19 (not recorded which). Sequencing was performed on PBMCs or T cells enriched from blood (not recorded which). This receptor chain uses TRBV19 and TRBJ2-1; a tentative D call is TRBD1 (5 bases match). The CDR3 protein is CASSRAFAYNEQFF. The DNA sequence is given as TGTGCCAGTAGCAGGGCTTTTGCCTACAATGAGCAGTTCTTC.